The T cell receptor (beta chain) under discussion was sequenced for a study of Graves' ophthalmopathy and Graves' hyperthyroidism (dated by TCRdb to about 2018). Notes on the research overall: Peripheral blood was collected at initial diagnosis, prior to any treatment. The study used TCR beta repertoire signatures to distinguish Graves' ophthalmopathy from Graves' hyperthyroidism and to predict progression to ophthalmopathy. Following sample collection, hyperthyroidism patients were given methimazole at a starting dose of 30 mg daily, and ophthalmopathy patients were given high-dose intravenous methylprednisolone. T-cell repertoires of thyroid tissue and blood were compared in over 5 hyperthyroidism patients. In total, approximately 140 blood samples were TCR-sequenced: 43 ophthalmopathy, under 85 hyperthyroidism and some 17 hyperthyroidism-to-ophthalmopathy patients. The 90 to 100 discovery patients were randomly divided into training and test sets at a 7:3 ratio. To explore V-J signatures that separate ophthalmopathy from hyperthyroidism, a discovery set of about a hundred patients was enrolled, consisting of under 50 with ophthalmopathy and around 60 with stable hyperthyroidism. The independent validation cohort included some 19 hyperthyroidism patients plus 17 patients who later progressed from hyperthyroidism to ophthalmopathy. What the study reported, not specific to this receptor: The 13-signature model separated ophthalmopathy from stable hyperthyroidism with 85% to 90% sensitivity and 81% to 82% specificity in cross-validation, and 80%/75% in the test set. No statistical method was used to set the sample size in advance, and the investigators knew which group each participant was assigned to. In validation, the model predicted ophthalmopathy progression with about 71% sensitivity and roughly 72% specificity; 12 predicted patients were CT-confirmed with GO in a median of approximately 6.2 months. Most expanded thyroid clonotypes with frequency above 0.001 were also detected in blood, suggesting blood repertoires may reflect the thyroid immune response.

This clonotype has a handful of counts. It has no known antigen specificity. It has no much larger one-base neighbor in the sample; base qualities were not kept. Patients with ophthalmopathy had moderately to severely active disease, with a Clinical Activity Score of 3 or more, a NOSPECS grade of 4 or more, and a disease duration of less than 3 months. Patients were excluded if they had other autoimmune diseases, uncontrolled infections, pregnancy or lactation. Diagnosis was based on clinical symptoms, serum thyroxine, TRAb, thyroid ultrasound and orbital computed tomography. Using Ficoll-Paque density gradient centrifugation, PBMCs were isolated from approximately 11 ml of fresh peripheral blood. Total RNA was extracted using Trizol reagent, and RNA quality was checked on an Agilent 2100 Bioanalyzer. For repertoire sequencing, the TCR beta CDR3 regions were amplified from RNA transcripts. A first-round RT-PCR used HTBI primers with the Qiagen OneStep RT-PCR kit, followed by a second-round multiplex PCR, size selection and purification. Sequencing of the libraries was carried out on an Illumina HiSeq2000 in paired-end mode with 100 bp reads. The authors' pipeline ran thus. SOAPnuke was used for read processing, and reads with adapters, uncalled bases, a mean Phred below 15, or no exact constant-primer or identifier match were discarded. COPE v1.2.5 was used to merge the high-quality paired reads. Unique nucleotide sequences were defined as clonotypes and aligned to IMGT TRB V, D and J references using MiTCR v1.1. The analysis was limited to V-J combinations with a frequency above 0.0001, which together covered approximately 99% of repertoires. For each V-J combination, a TCR clonal expansion and chaos score was defined as the ratio of F50 clonal expansion to chaos observed in the TCRdist matrix. Welch's t-statistics and random forest were used to reduce the features to approximately 13 V-J combinations, which were then used as input to a naive Bayes classifier. The Morisita-Horn index was used to measure how similar the thyroid and blood repertoires were. The public sequencing data were trimmed at Q25 with fastp and processed into clonotypes with MiXCR by TCRdb, which kept only in-frame beta chains. Identical CDR3 proteins give one entry, which carries the most common genes and DNA. For this entry, the V and J calls and clone size follow TCRdb and not the study's own pipeline. The sample profile shows roughly 230,000 distinct CDR3 sequences; roughly 21% of them were found once. The ten largest clones represent roughly 40% of the sample.

V is reduced by 8 bases and J by 5 bases, leaving a spacing of 15 bases between them. Inclusive of the bounding cysteine and phenylalanine, the CDR3 is 13 residues long. Left in the record is the CDR3 DNA by itself, 39 bases read in frame from the first base. Per the germline V gene, MDHEN is the CDR1 and SYDVKM is the CDR2. The receptor comes from a woman between 50 and 59 years old with Graves' ophthalmopathy. Donor details come from another sample of the same person, matched by shared clones. Sequencing was carried out using peripheral blood. This chain is built from TRBV28 and TRBJ2-5; TRBD2 could be the D gene, as 6 bases match. CDR3 region: CASGSGVVETQYF. The sequenced DNA is TGTGCCAGCGGCTCGGGAGTGGTGGAGACCCAGTACTTC. Extended through the reference TRBV28 and TRBJ2-5 proteins, this CDR3 yields the full variable domain: DVKVTQSSRYLVKRTGEKVFLECVQDMDHENMFWYRQDPGLGLRLIYFSYDVKMKEKGDIPEGYSVSREKKERFSLILESASTNQTSMYLCASGSGVVETQYFGPGTRLLVL.